A selection of T cell receptor beta chains follows, all from one sample in a study of OX40 agonist ivuxolimab in advanced cancers. Here immunoSEQ multiplex PCR was the method, and the copy in TCRdb shows in-frame clones only, minus some. The sample yields 55,000 to 90,000 clones, 65% to 85% seen once. The sample consisted of CD4+ or CD8+ T cells sorted from blood, taken in a trial of the OX40 agonist ivuxolimab. Every receptor here comes from an adult with an advanced solid tumor such as melanoma, head and neck, liver or kidney cancer. The CDR3 runs from the conserved cysteine through the conserved F or W. D genes are given only for firm matches. Not all rows give a size; the values are once, few, many and, for expanded clones, a class.

>NA|NA|TRBV29-1|TRBJ1-1
TGCAGCGTTGGGGCTACAAACACTGAAGCTTTCTTT
CSVGATNTEAFF
>NA|NA|TRBV9|TRBJ1-5
TGTGCCAGCAGCGTAGGGGGGGAGCGCAATCAGCCCCAGCATTTT
CASSVGGERNQPQHF
>TRBD1|NA|TRBV27|TRBJ2-7
TGTGCCAGCAGTCCCCGACAGGGATCCGGAAACGAGCAGTACTTC
CASSPRQGSGNEQYF
>TRBD1|NA|TRBV7-2|TRBJ2-7
TGTGCCAGCAGCCGGGACAGGGGCTACGAGCAGTACTTC
CASSRDRGYEQYF
>NA|NA|TRBV4-1|TRBJ1-5
TGCGCCAGCAGCCAAGGGTCGTCCAGCAATCAGCCCCAGCATTTT
CASSQGSSSNQPQHF
>TRBD2|NA|TRBV19|TRBJ2-5
TGTGCCAGTAGTACCCCCGGGACTAGCTCGGCCGTGCAGTACTTC
CASSTPGTSSAVQYF
>NA|NA|TRBV6-4|TRBJ2-6
TGTGCCAGCAGTGACACCGATAAACAGGGCCTCACTGGGGCCAACGTCCTGACTTTC
CASSDTDKQGLTGANVLTF
>TRBD2|NA|TRBV14|TRBJ2-3
TGTGCCAGCAGCCAAGAGGATCGGCTAGCGGGGGTAGATACGCAGTATTTT
CASSQEDRLAGVDTQYF
>NA|NA|TRBV6-5|TRBJ1-1
TGTGCCAGCAGCGGTGGGAGCACTGAAGCTTTCTTT
CASSGGSTEAFF
>NA|once|TRBV5-1|TRBJ2-2
TGCGCCAGCAGCCCTAGGGGGGGCAGGGCGAACACCGGGGAGCTGTTTTTT
CASSPRGGRANTGELFF
>TRBD1|NA|TRBV5-1|TRBJ2-5
TGCGCCAGCAGCTTAGGACAGGGGCCTTTGAGGACCCAGTACTTC
CASSLGQGPLRTQYF
>NA|once|TRBV18|TRBJ1-3
TGTGCCAGCTCACCATTACAGGGAGTTGGAAACACCATATATTTT
CASSPLQGVGNTIYF
>TRBD2|NA|TRBV30|TRBJ2-1
TGTGCCTGGAGTGTAGGACTAGCGGGCTACGATCAGTTCTTC
CAWSVGLAGYDQFF
>NA|NA|TRBV5-8|TRBJ2-5
TGTGCCAGCAGCCAGCACGGGGAGACCCAGTACTTC
CASSQHGETQYF
>TRBD2|NA|TRBV11-3|TRBJ2-2
TGTGCCAGCAGCTTTATAGCGGGGGCGAACACCGGGGAGCTGTTTTTT
CASSFIAGANTGELFF
>NA|NA|TRBV19|TRBJ1-5
TGTGCCTCACAGGGTGAAGGCGGTCAGCCCCAGCATTTT
CASQGEGGQPQHF
>NA|NA|TRBV6-5|TRBJ1-6
TGTGCCAGCAGTTTGCCGGGGAACTCACCCCTCCACTTT
CASSLPGNSPLHF
>TRBD1|NA|TRBV9|TRBJ1-3
TGTGCCAGCAGCTCGACAGGGGGGAACACCATATATTTT
CASSSTGGNTIYF
>TRBD1|NA|TRBV27|TRBJ1-5
TGTGCCAGCAGATCCCAGGGGGCGGGAAATCAGCCCCAGCATTTT
CASRSQGAGNQPQHF
>NA|NA|TRBV25-1|TRBJ1-1
TGTGCCAGCGGTCAATCTTTGAACACTGAAGCTTTCTTT
CASGQSLNTEAFF
>NA|NA|TRBV2|TRBJ2-2
TGTGCCAGCAGTAAACAGGTGTCAGTGAACACCGGGGAGCTGTTTTTT
CASSKQVSVNTGELFF
>NA|NA|TRBV5-6|TRBJ2-1
TGTGCCAGCAGCTTGTCCCGGGGTGAGCAGTTCTTC
CASSLSRGEQFF
>NA|NA|TRBV4-2|TRBJ1-5
TGTGCCAGCAGCCAATCGGGTGGAGGGATAAGCAATCAGCCCCAGCATTTT
CASSQSGGGISNQPQHF
>NA|NA|TRBV15|TRBJ1-1
TGTGCCACCAGCAAAAGGGACCTTGAAGCTTTCTTT
CATSKRDLEAFF
>NA|NA|TRBV6-5|TRBJ2-7
TGTGCCAGCAGTTACTCACAGGGACCCTACGAGCAGTACTTC
CASSYSQGPYEQYF
>NA|few|TRBV5-1|TRBJ1-2
TGCGCCAGCAGCTTGGAAGGGAACTATGGCTACACCTTC
CASSLEGNYGYTF
>NA|NA|TRBV11-3|TRBJ1-6
TGTGCCAGCAGCTTAGGGGGTAATTCACCCCTCCACTTT
CASSLGGNSPLHF
>TRBD2|NA|TRBV27|TRBJ2-3
TGTGCCAGCAGTCTCACGACCGGACTAGCCACAGATACGCAGTATTTT
CASSLTTGLATDTQYF
>NA|NA|TRBV7-9|TRBJ2-3
TGTGCCAGCAGCGGCACTCAGGGAGGCACAGATACGCAGTATTTT
CASSGTQGGTDTQYF
>NA|few|TRBV30|TRBJ2-3
TGTGCCTGGAGTGTGGTAGGAGGGATGGGAGATACGCAGTATTTT
CAWSVVGGMGDTQYF
>NA|NA|TRBV27|TRBJ2-4
TGTGCCAGCAGTGCAGGGTTAGCCAAAAACATTCAGTACTTC
CASSAGLAKNIQYF
>TRBD1|many|TRBV30|TRBJ1-5
TGTGCCTGGAGTGTAGGGACAGGGGCCAATCAGCCCCAGCATTTT
CAWSVGTGANQPQHF
>NA|NA|TRBV19|TRBJ1-2
TGTGCCAGTAGTATTTCGGGGAACTATGGCTACACCTTC
CASSISGNYGYTF
>NA|NA|TRBV11-2|TRBJ2-7
TGTGCCAGCAGCTCTAGTACGGGACACTCCTACGAGCAGTACTTC
CASSSSTGHSYEQYF
>TRBD1|NA|TRBV2|TRBJ2-7
TGTGCCAGCATTAGACGACAGGGGGACGTCCCCTACGAGCAGTACTTC
CASIRRQGDVPYEQYF
>TRBD2|once|TRBV7-6|TRBJ2-5
TGTGCCAGCAGCTTATCGTCCCCTAGCGGGGCCCAGCGGGAGACCCAGTACTTC
CASSLSSPSGAQRETQYF
>TRBD1|few|TRBV28|TRBJ2-7
TGTGCCAGCAGTCTACGACAGGGCCGATACGAGCAGTACTTC
CASSLRQGRYEQYF
>NA|NA|TRBV5-1|TRBJ2-5
TGCGCCAGCAGCTTAGGGCGGAACCAAGAGACCCAGTACTTC
CASSLGRNQETQYF
>NA|NA|TRBV6-1|TRBJ1-6
TGTGCCAGCAGTGCGGGGGGCGCTCGGAATTCACCCCTCCACTTT
CASSAGGARNSPLHF
>TRBD1|NA|TRBV9|TRBJ1-5
TGTGCCAGCAGCGTTGGGACAGGGCCAAATCAGCCCCAGCATTTT
CASSVGTGPNQPQHF
>TRBD1|NA|TRBV13|TRBJ1-1
TGTGCCAGCAGCCTAGGGACAGTTGGCACTGAAGCTTTCTTT
CASSLGTVGTEAFF
>NA|NA|TRBV2|TRBJ2-3
TGTGCCAGCAACCGGGACCGGGGGACAGATACGCAGTATTTT
CASNRDRGTDTQYF
>TRBD1|NA|TRBV5-1|TRBJ1-2
TGCGCCAGCAGCTCCACCGGACAGGGGGACGGCTACACCTTC
CASSSTGQGDGYTF
>TRBD2|NA|TRBV27|TRBJ2-7
TGTGCCAGCAGTACACAGAGCGGGGGGCCCCTGAGCTCCTACGAGCAGTACTTC
CASSTQSGGPLSSYEQYF
>NA|NA|TRBV28|TRBJ2-5
TGTGCCAGCAGCCCCCCCCCGAGGGCGGGGGAGACCCAGTACTTC
CASSPPPRAGETQYF
>NA|once|TRBV11-3|TRBJ2-5
TGTGCCAGCAGCTTCGGTGTGAAAGAGACCCAGTACTTC
CASSFGVKETQYF
>NA|NA|TRBV6-5|TRBJ2-3
TGTGCCAGCAGGATTCAGGGTGGAACGCAGTATTTT
CASRIQGGTQYF
>NA|NA|TRBV7-2|TRBJ1-2
TGTGCCAGCAGCTTGGCAGTCAACTATGGCTACACCTTC
CASSLAVNYGYTF
>NA|NA|TRBV2|TRBJ1-2
TGTGCCAGCAGTGAACCGGGTTCTAACTATGGCTACACCTTC
CASSEPGSNYGYTF
>NA|NA|TRBV6-1|TRBJ1-1
TGTGCCAGCAGAGCTTCCCATTTGGGCACTGAAGCTTTCTTT
CASRASHLGTEAFF
>TRBD2|NA|TRBV4-2|TRBJ2-1
TGTGCCAGCAGCCAAGATGGGCCTAGCGGCGACAATGAGCAGTTCTTC
CASSQDGPSGDNEQFF
>NA|NA|TRBV7-6|TRBJ1-3
TGTGCCAGCAGCTCCACAGGTTCTGGAAACACCATATATTTT
CASSSTGSGNTIYF